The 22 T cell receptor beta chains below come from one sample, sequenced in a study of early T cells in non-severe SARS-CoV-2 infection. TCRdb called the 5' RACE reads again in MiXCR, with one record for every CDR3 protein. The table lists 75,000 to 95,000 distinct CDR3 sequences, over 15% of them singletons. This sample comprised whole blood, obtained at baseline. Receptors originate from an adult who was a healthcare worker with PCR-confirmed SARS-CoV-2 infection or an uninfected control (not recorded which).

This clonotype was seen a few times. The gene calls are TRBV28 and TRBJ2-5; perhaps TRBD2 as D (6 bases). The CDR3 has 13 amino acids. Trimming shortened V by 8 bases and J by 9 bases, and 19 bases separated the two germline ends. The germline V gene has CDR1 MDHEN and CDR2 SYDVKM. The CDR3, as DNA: TGTGCCAGCGCGACGGCGGAGGGGCAGGCCCAGTACTTC. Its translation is CASATAEGQAQYF.

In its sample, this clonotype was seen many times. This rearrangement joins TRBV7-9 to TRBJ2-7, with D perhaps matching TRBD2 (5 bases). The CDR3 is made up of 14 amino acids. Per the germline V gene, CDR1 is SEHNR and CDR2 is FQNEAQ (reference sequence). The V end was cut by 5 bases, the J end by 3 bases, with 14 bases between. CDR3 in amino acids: CASSRGWAHYEQYF. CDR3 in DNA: TGTGCCAGCAGCCGGGGTTGGGCACACTACGAGCAGTACTTC.

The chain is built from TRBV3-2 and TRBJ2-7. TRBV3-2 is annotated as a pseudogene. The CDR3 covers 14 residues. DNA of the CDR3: TGTGCCAGCAGCCCGCGGAGCTATTCCTACGAGCAGTACTTC. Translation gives CASSPRSYSYEQYF.

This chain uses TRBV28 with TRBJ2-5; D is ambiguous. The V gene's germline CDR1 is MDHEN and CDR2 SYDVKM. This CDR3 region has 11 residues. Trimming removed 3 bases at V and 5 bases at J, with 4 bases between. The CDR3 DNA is TGTGCCAGCAGTTTTGCTGAGACCCAGTACTTC. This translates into CASSFAETQYF.

In DNA form, the CDR3 reads TGTGCCAGCAGCTTATGGACAGGGGGGAATGAGCAGTTCTTC. This gives the protein CASSLWTGGNEQFF. V gene TRBV9 combines with J gene TRBJ2-1; TRBD1 matches at 10 bases. Germline trimming cut 4 bases from V and 7 bases from J; bases unmatched to any gene: 5. This CDR3 is built from 14 residues. Germline V gene lookup returns CDR1 SGDLS and CDR2 YYNGEE.

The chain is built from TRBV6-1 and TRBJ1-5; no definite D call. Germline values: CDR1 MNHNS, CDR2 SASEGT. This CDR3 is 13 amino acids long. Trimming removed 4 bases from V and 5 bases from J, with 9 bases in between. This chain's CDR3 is CASSAKWDQPQHF. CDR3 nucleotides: TGTGCCAGCAGTGCGAAATGGGATCAGCCCCAGCATTTT.

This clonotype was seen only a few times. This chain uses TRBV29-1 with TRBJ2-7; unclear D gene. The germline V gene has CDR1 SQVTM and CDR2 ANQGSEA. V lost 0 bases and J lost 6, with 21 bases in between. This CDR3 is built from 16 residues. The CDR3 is CSVEDRNWKGSSEQYF. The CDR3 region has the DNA TGCAGCGTTGAAGATCGAAATTGGAAGGGATCTAGCGAGCAGTACTTC.

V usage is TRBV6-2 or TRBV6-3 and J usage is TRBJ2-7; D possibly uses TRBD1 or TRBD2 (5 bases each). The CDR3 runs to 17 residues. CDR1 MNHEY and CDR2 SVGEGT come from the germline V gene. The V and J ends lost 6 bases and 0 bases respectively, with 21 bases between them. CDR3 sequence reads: CASSRRGAAQGSYEQYF. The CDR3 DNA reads TGTGCCAGCAGCCGACGGGGAGCAGCCCAGGGCTCCTACGAGCAGTACTTC.

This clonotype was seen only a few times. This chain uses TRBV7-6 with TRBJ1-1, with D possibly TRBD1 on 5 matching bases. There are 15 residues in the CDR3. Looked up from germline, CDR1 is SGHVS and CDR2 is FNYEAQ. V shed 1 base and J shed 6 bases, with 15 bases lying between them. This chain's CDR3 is CASSLGRQGSSEAFF. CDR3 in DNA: TGTGCCAGCAGCTTAGGAAGGCAGGGATCCTCTGAAGCTTTCTTT. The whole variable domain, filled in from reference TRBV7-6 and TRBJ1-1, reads GAGVSQSPRYKVTKRGQDVALRCDPISGHVSLYWYRQALGQGPEFLTYFNYEAQQDKSGLPNDRFSAERPEGSISTLTIQRTEQRDSAMYRCASSLGRQGSSEAFFGQGTRLTVV.

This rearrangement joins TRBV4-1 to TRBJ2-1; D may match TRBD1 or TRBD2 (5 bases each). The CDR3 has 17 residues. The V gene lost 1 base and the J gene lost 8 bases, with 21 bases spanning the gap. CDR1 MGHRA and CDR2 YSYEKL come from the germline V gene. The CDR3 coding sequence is TGCGCCAGCAGCCAAGGGACAACCACTAGGACGTACGATGAGCAGTTCTTC. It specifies CASSQGTTTRTYDEQFF.

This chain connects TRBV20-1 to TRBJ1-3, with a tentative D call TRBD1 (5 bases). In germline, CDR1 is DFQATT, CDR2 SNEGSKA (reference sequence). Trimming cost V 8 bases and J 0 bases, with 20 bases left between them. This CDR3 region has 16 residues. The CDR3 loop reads CSTFPTDSDSGNTIYF. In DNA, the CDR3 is TGCAGTACCTTCCCGACAGACTCTGACTCTGGAAACACCATATATTTT.

The CDR3 sequence is CASSPGLQKIQYF. In DNA, the CDR3 is TGTGCCAGCAGTCCCGGTCTACAAAAGATCCAGTACTTC. This chain connects TRBV12-3 or TRBV12-4 to TRBJ2-5; D remains ambiguous. Trimming left V 5 bases short and J 10 bases short, with 17 bases between. The CDR3 has 13 residues.

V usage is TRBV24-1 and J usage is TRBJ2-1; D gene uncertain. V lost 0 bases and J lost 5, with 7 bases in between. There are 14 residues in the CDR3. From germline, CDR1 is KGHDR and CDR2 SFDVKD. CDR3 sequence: CATSDLKVHNEQFF. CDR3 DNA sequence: TGTGCCACCAGTGATTTGAAGGTGCACAATGAGCAGTTCTTC.

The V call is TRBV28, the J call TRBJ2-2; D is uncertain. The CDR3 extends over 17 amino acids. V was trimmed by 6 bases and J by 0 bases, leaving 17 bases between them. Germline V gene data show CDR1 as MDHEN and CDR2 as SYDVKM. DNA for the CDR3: TGTGCCAGCAGCCCAGAGTCTTCCACGACGAACACCGGGGAGCTGTTTTTT. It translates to CASSPESSTTNTGELFF.

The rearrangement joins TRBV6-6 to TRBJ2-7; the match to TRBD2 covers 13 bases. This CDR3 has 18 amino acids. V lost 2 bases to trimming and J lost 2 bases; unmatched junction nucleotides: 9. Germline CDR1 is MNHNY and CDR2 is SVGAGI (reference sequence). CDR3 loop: CASSYLGVTSGRAYEQYF. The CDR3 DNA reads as TGTGCCAGCAGTTACCTAGGGGTTACTAGCGGGAGGGCCTACGAGCAGTACTTC.

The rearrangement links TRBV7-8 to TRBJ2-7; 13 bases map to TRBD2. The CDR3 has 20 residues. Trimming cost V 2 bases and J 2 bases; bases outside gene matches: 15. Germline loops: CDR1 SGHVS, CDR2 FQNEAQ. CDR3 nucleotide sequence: TGTGCCAGCAGCTTATCGTCGGGCGGTTTGACTAGCGGGAGGACCTACGAGCAGTACTTC. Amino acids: CASSLSSGGLTSGRTYEQYF.

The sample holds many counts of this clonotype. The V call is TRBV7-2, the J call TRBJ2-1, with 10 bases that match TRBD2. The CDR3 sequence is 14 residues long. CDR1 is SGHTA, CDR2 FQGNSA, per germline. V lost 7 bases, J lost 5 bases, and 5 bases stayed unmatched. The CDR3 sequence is CASKAGLANNEQFF. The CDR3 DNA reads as TGTGCCAGCAAGGCGGGACTAGCGAACAATGAGCAGTTCTTC.

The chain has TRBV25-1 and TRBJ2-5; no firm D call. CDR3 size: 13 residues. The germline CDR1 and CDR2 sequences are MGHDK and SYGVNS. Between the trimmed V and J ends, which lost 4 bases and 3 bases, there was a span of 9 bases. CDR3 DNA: TGTGCCAGCAGTGTACCCGGAAAAGAGACCCAGTACTTC. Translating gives CASSVPGKETQYF.

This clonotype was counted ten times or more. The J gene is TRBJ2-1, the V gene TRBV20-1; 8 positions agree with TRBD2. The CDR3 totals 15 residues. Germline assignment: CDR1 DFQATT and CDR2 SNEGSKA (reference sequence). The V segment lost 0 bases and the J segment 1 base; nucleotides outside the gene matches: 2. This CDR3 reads CSARDSGRSYNEQFF. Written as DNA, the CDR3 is TGCAGTGCTAGAGACAGCGGGAGATCCTACAATGAGCAGTTCTTC.

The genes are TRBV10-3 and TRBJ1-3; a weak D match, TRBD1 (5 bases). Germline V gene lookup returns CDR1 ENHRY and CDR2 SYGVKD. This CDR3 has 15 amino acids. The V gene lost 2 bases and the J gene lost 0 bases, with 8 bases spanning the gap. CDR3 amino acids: CAISERGTSGNTIYF. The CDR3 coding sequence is TGTGCCATCAGTGAGCGGGGGACCTCTGGAAACACCATATATTTT.

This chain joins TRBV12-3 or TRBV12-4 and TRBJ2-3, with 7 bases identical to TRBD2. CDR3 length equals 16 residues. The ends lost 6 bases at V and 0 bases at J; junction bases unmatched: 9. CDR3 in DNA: TGTGCCAGCAGCGCCGCCGGGGGGACTAGCACAGATACGCAGTATTTT. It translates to CASSAAGGTSTDTQYF.

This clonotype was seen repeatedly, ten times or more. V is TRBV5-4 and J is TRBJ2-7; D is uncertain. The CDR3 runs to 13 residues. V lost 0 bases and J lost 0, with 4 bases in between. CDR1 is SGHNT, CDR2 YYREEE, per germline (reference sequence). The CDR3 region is CASSLAPSYEQYF. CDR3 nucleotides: TGTGCCAGCAGCTTGGCCCCCTCCTACGAGCAGTACTTC.